This TCR beta chain is drawn from a study of shared clonotypes between healthy human individuals. Background on the study: A couple of female and three male donors aged 18 to 49 were enrolled.

This CDR3 spans 14 amino acids. Trimming removed 6 bases at V and 4 bases at J, with 16 bases between. CDR1 is SGHTA, CDR2 FQGNSA, per germline. Original analysis: In the immunoSEQ data, sequences were junction-only and lacked quality scores, so filtering differed. TCRdb's table, derived via immunoSEQ multiplex PCR, lists solely in-frame clones and lacks some. V, J and clone size derive from that table, while D and trimming were established from the DNA sequence. Of about 2 million clones listed, 90% to 95% are singletons. This TCR was recovered from a man between 18 and 35 years old in good health. What was sequenced was naive CD4+ T cells sorted from blood. The subset: CD45RA+ positively selected. The chain combines TRBV7-2 with TRBJ2-7, with D hard to call. CDR3 DNA sequence: TGTGCCAGCAGTCCTGCTACGAAAGTATACGAGCAGTACTTC. Residues: CASSPATKVYEQYF.